Below, one TCR beta chain is given with its context. The CDR3 runs to 15 residues. Trimming removed 2 bases from V and 4 bases from J; junction bases left unmatched: 2. CDR1 is SGHTA and CDR2 is FQGTGA in the germline V gene. Seattle's cohort entered during active infection and was followed longitudinally. Original data processing: By means of reference gene primer amplification, nucleated cell counts were estimated. The table came from immunoSEQ multiplex PCR; TCRdb's copy has only in-frame clones and leaves some out. V and J calls and clone size are as listed in that table; D and trimming were resolved from the DNA. In the table there are approximately 160,000 clones, around nine tenths of which are singletons. This sample is drawn from a study of blood T cell repertoires in COVID-19. On the study more broadly: The United States, Italy and Spain supplied acute and convalescent COVID-19 samples. T cells, B-cell-depleted T cells, or PBMCs provided the cDNA or gDNA that served as material.

The chain carries TRBV7-3 and TRBJ2-2; TRBD2 agrees at 9 bases. The sequence was obtained from a man between 60 and 75 years old with COVID-19, enrolled during active disease. The sequenced material came from peripheral blood. The CDR3 DNA reads TGTGCCAGCAGCTTAGCGGGAGGGGGCACCGGGGAGCTGTTTTTT. Protein product: CASSLAGGGTGELFF.